This T cell receptor (beta chain) is from a study of blood T cell repertoires in COVID-19. About the research overall: Researchers got acute and convalescent COVID-19 samples from the United States, Italy and Spain. Nucleic acid was either cDNA or gDNA, and it came from T cells, B-cell-depleted T cells, or PBMCs.

Germline V gene data show CDR1 as MGHDK and CDR2 as SYGVNS. CDR3 length: 17 amino acids. The V gene lost 4 bases and the J gene lost 4 bases, with 22 bases spanning the gap. Authors' processing steps: Scientists estimated how many nucleated cells there were by amplifying reference gene primers. The protocol was immunoSEQ multiplex PCR, while the TCRdb copy is restricted to in-frame clones and leaves out a portion. The V and J calls and the clone size are those of that table, but D and trimming were determined from the DNA. The sample yields approximately 67,000 clones, 87% seen once. This receptor was taken from a woman over 75 with acute or convalescent COVID-19. Source material: peripheral blood. V is TRBV25-1 and J is TRBJ1-2; perhaps TRBD1 as D (6 bases). The CDR3, as DNA: TGTGCCAGCAGTGCTTTAGGGGGAGGGACGGAGGTCTATGGCTACACCTTC. It specifies CASSALGGGTEVYGYTF.